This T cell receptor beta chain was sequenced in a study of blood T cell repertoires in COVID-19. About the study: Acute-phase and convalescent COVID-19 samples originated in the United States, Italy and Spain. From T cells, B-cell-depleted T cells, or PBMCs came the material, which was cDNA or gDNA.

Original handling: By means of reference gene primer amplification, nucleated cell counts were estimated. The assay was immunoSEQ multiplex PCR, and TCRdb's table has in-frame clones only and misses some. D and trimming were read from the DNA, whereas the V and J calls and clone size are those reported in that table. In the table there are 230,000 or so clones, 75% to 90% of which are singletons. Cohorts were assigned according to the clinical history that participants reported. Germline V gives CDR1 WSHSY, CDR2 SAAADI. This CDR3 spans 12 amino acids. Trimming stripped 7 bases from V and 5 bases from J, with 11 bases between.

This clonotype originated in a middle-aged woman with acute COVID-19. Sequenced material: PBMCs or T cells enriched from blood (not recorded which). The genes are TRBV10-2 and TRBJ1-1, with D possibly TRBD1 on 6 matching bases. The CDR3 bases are TGCGCCAGCAACCCAGGGGTGACTGAAGCTTTCTTT. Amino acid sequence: CASNPGVTEAFF.